The 15 T cell receptor beta chains below were found in one sample sequenced in a study of shared clonotypes between healthy human individuals. This table comes from immunoSEQ multiplex PCR, and its TCRdb copy is limited to in-frame clones, with some not included. The sample has 600,000 to 750,000 clones; less than 95% are singletons. Input material: memory CD8+ T cells from PBMCs. As to subset: CD45RO+ cells pooled with CCR7-negative TemRA cells. These receptors came from a young man in good health. Some clones in this sample may be carry-over from other donors' samples.

This clone was counted a few times. A read error likely explains this, since a far larger clone differs by one base. The chain employs TRBV21-1 and TRBJ1-1. TRBV21-1 is deemed a pseudogene. This CDR3 region has 11 residues. The CDR3 DNA sequence: TGTGCCAGCAGCATGAACACTGAAGCTTTCTTT. Translating gives CASSMNTEAFF.

The chain combines TRBV9 with TRBJ2-2, with 8 bases fitting TRBD1. The CDR3 loop spans 14 amino acids. Trimming removed 3 bases from V and 6 bases from J; junction bases left unmatched: 4. Germline values: CDR1 SGDLS, CDR2 YYNGEE. The DNA of the CDR3 is TGTGCCAGCAGCGGGACAGGGCGAGCCGGGGAGCTGTTTTTT. The encoded protein is CASSGTGRAGELFF.

About this clone itself: In the same sample, other DNA sequences code for this CDR3. This sequence joins TRBV5-6 and TRBJ2-7, with D tentatively TRBD1 or TRBD2 (5 bases each). This CDR3 spans 14 amino acids. Germline V gene sequence: CDR1 SGHDT, CDR2 YYEEEE. Trimming left V 3 bases short and J 2 bases short, with 12 bases between. CDR3 residues: CASSWDRGTYEQYF. CDR3 nucleotide sequence: TGTGCCAGCAGCTGGGACCGCGGTACCTACGAGCAGTACTTC.

V and J are TRBV7-9 and TRBJ2-7; TRBD1 agrees at 7 bases. The CDR3 loop spans 15 amino acids. Germline V gene sequence: CDR1 SEHNR, CDR2 FQNEAQ (reference sequence). With V trimmed by 1 base and J by 2 bases, 5 bases remained unmatched. The CDR3 nucleotides are TGTGCCAGCAGCTTAGATCGGGACAGAGCCTACGAGCAGTACTTC. Translating gives CASSLDRDRAYEQYF.

This sequence joins TRBV5-1 and TRBJ1-1, with unresolved D. The V gene lost 4 bases and the J gene lost 1 base, with 11 bases spanning the gap. The length of the CDR3 is 14 residues. Germline V lookup: CDR1 SGHRS, CDR2 YFSETQ. The CDR3 region is CASSLDGRNTEAFF. DNA for the CDR3: TGCGCCAGCAGCCTGGACGGACGGAACACTGAAGCTTTCTTT.

The chain recombines TRBV28 with TRBJ1-5; weak D call: TRBD1 (5 bases). The CDR3 runs 15 residues. V lost 7 bases, J lost 4 bases, and 17 bases lay in between. Germline CDR1 and CDR2: MDHEN and SYDVKM. CDR3 sequence reads: CASTPGGSLNQPQHF. In DNA, the CDR3 is TGTGCCAGCACCCCGGGGGGATCCCTTAATCAGCCCCAGCATTTT.

The chain links TRBV5-6 to TRBJ2-1, with TRBD1 matching 8 bases. CDR1 SGHDT and CDR2 YYEEEE come from the germline V gene. Trimming at V came to 7 bases and at J to 3 bases, leaving 12 bases not matched to a gene. The CDR3 covers 16 residues. The CDR3 sequence: CASVRGRGTVYNEQFF. The CDR3 coding sequence is TGTGCCAGCGTCAGGGGGCGGGGAACGGTCTACAATGAGCAGTTCTTC.

The chain couples TRBV4-2 to TRBJ2-7; D uncertain. The germline V gene encodes CDR1 LGHNA and CDR2 YNFKEQ. V lost 1 base, J lost 6 bases, and 4 bases lay in between. The CDR3 has 11 residues. The CDR3 reads CASSQGPEQYF. The CDR3 nucleotides are TGTGCCAGCAGCCAAGGACCCGAGCAGTACTTC.

V usage is TRBV12-5 and J usage is TRBJ2-1, with D possibly called TRBD1 or TRBD2 (5 bases each). The CDR3 sequence is 13 residues long. Trimming shortened V by 4 bases and J by 4 bases, and 8 bases separated the two germline ends. The V gene's germline CDR1 is LGHNT and CDR2 FRNRAP. The CDR3: CASGWDRYNEQFF. The CDR3 DNA reads as TGTGCTAGTGGTTGGGACCGATACAATGAGCAGTTCTTC.

The chain uses TRBV10-1 and TRBJ2-1, with 9 bases fitting TRBD2. J gave up 0 bases and V 0 bases, and 3 bases lay outside the gene matches. There are 17 residues in the CDR3. CDR1 WNHNN and CDR2 SYGVQD come from the germline V gene (reference sequence). CDR3 nucleotides: TGCGCCAGCAGTGAGTCGGCTAGCGGGAACTCCTACAATGAGCAGTTCTTC. Translation: CASSESASGNSYNEQFF.

The rearrangement joins TRBV29-1 to TRBJ2-2, with D uncertain. Germline assignment: CDR1 SQVTM and CDR2 ANQGSEA. There are 16 residues in the CDR3. V was trimmed by 0 bases and J by 3 bases, leaving 14 bases between them. CDR3 sequence: CSVEEGKDRHTGELFF. CDR3 DNA: TGCAGCGTTGAAGAGGGGAAGGATAGGCACACCGGGGAGCTGTTTTTT.

The genes are TRBV29-1 and TRBJ2-1; a weak D match, TRBD2 (5 bases). V gave up 3 bases and J gave up 0 bases, with 9 bases separating them. The CDR3 is 14 residues long. Germline CDR1 SQVTM, CDR2 ANQGSEA. The CDR3 DNA is TGCAGCGTTGAGGAGCGGAGCTCCTACAATGAGCAGTTCTTC. Its protein is CSVEERSSYNEQFF.

In its sample, this clone was seen once. This chain links TRBV5-6 with TRBJ2-3; TRBD2 agrees at 9 bases. V was clipped by 0 bases and J by 3 bases; unmatched bases: 5. CDR1 and CDR2 from the germline V gene are SGHDT and YYEEEE. The CDR3 sequence is 16 residues long. The CDR3: CASSLVREGYTDTQYF. The CDR3 DNA reads as TGTGCCAGCAGCTTGGTGCGGGAGGGCTATACAGATACGCAGTATTTT.

The chain uses TRBV11-3 and TRBJ2-5, with D perhaps matching TRBD1 (6 bases). The V gene's germline CDR1 is SGHNT and CDR2 YENEEA. The CDR3 runs 14 residues. Trimming pared 5 bases from V and 4 bases from J, leaving 14 bases between. The CDR3 nucleotides read TGTGCCAGCAGCCCCACAGGGACCGGAGAGACCCAGTACTTC. Its translation: CASSPTGTGETQYF. Filled out from reference TRBV11-3 and TRBJ2-5, the complete variable domain reads EAGVVQSPRYKIIEKKQPVAFWCNPISGHNTLYWYLQNLGQGPELLIRYENEEAVDDSQLPKDRFSAERLKGVDSTLKIQPAELGDSAVYLCASSPTGTGETQYFGPGTRLLVL.

Here the CDR3 reads CASAPTFATNEKLFF. The CDR3, as DNA: TGCGCCAGCGCTCCAACGTTTGCAACTAATGAAAAACTGTTTTTT. The chain carries TRBV4-3 and TRBJ1-4; D unclear. V was clipped by 8 bases and J by 0 bases, with 13 bases between them. The germline V gene has CDR1 LGHNA and CDR2 YSLEER. This CDR3 comprises 15 residues.